Presented here are 5 T cell receptor beta chains from one specimen sequenced in a study of cytomegalovirus exposure and HLA in healthy donors. PCR primers comprised 60 Vbeta and 13 Jbeta primers. Sequenced by immunoSEQ multiplex PCR; TCRdb stores in-frame clones only, minus some. The sample lists more than 95,000 clones, 80% occurring once. Specimen: PBMCs. Every receptor here comes from a man younger than 40 in good health and CMV-seropositive.

This clone is a singleton in its sample. The chain employs TRBV7-8 and TRBJ1-5, with D tentatively TRBD1 (5 bases). The CDR3 spans 15 residues. Per germline, CDR1 SGHVS and CDR2 FQNEAQ. The V and J ends lost 5 bases and 0 bases respectively, with 11 bases between them. As DNA, the CDR3 is TGTGCCAGCAGCCTAGGACAACATAGCAATCAGCCCCAGCATTTT. This gives the protein CASSLGQHSNQPQHF.

This clone was counted a few times. The chain couples TRBV5-1 to TRBJ2-7; 8 bases line up with TRBD2. Germline CDR1 SGHRS, CDR2 YFSETQ. After removal of 3 bases from V and 0 bases from J, the junction contained 11 bases not matched to a gene. The CDR3 length is 17 residues. CDR3 DNA sequence: TGCGCCAGCAGCTACCCCCGGGAGGGTGGGGTCTCCTACGAGCAGTACTTC. The encoded protein is CASSYPREGGVSYEQYF.

V is TRBV6-4 and J is TRBJ2-3; the D is unclear. Trimming shortened V by 0 bases and J by 7 bases, and 5 bases separated the two germline ends. CDR1 and CDR2 from the germline V gene are MRHNA and SNTAGT. The CDR3 consists of 12 residues. The CDR3 DNA follows: TGTGCCAGCAGTGACTCCCAGTATACGCAGTATTTT. As protein: CASSDSQYTQYF.

The rearrangement joins TRBV27 to TRBJ2-1; 10 positions match TRBD2. The V gene's germline CDR1 is MNHEY and CDR2 SMNVEV (reference sequence). This CDR3 contains 14 residues. The V and J ends lost 3 bases and 5 bases, in that order; junction bases with no gene match: 1. CDR3 nucleotide sequence: TGTGCCAGCAGTTTGAGCGGGGGGGACAATGAGCAGTTCTTC. Translated: CASSLSGGDNEQFF.

This chain joins TRBV5-6 and TRBJ1-2; 8 positions agree with TRBD1. The germline V gene has CDR1 SGHDT and CDR2 YYEEEE. The CDR3 extends over 15 amino acids. The J segment lost 7 bases and the V segment lost 5 bases, leaving 13 bases of the junction unmatched. Written as DNA, the CDR3 is TGTGCCAGCAGTGGGCAGGGGGCGATCGGTCGTGGCTACACCTTC. This encodes CASSGQGAIGRGYTF. Drawing the rest from reference TRBV5-6 and TRBJ1-2, the complete variable domain is DAGVTQSPTHLIKTRGQQVTLRCSPKSGHDTVSWYQQALGQGPQFIFQYYEEEERQRGNFPDRFSGHQFPNYSSELNVNALLLGDSALYLCASSGQGAIGRGYTFGSGTRLTVV.